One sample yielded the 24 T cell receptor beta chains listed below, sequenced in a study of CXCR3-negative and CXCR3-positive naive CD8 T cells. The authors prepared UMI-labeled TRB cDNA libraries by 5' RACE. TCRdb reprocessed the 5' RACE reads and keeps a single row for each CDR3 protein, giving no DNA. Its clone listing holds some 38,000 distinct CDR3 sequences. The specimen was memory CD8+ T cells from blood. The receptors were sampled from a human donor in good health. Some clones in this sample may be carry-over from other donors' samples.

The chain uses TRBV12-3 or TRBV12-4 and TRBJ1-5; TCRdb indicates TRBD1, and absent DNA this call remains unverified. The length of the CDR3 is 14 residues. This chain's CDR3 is CASSLWGPNQPQHF.

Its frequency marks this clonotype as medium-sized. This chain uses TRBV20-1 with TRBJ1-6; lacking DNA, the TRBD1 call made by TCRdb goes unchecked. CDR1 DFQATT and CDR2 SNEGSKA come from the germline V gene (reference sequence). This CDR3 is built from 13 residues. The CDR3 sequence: CSSGTGDSSPLHF.

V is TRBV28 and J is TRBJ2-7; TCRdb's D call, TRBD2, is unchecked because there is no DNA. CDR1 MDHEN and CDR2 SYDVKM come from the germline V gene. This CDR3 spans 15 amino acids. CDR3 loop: CASSLGLAGAYEQYF.

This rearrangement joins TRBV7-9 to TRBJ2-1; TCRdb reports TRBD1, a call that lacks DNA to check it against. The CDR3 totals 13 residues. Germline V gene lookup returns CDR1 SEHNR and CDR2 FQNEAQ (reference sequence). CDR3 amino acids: CASPGTGHNEQFF.

The CDR3 here is CASSFWTSDYNEQFF. The chain carries TRBV11-1 and TRBJ2-1; TCRdb names TRBD2, which stays unverified in the absence of DNA. The CDR3 length is 15 residues. Germline CDR1 SGHAT, CDR2 FQDESV (reference sequence). The full variable domain, completed using reference TRBV11-1 and TRBJ2-1, is EAEVAQSPRYKITEKSQAVAFWCDPISGHATLYWYRQILGQGPELLVQFQDESVVDDSQLPKDRFSAERLKGVDSTLKIQPAELGDSAMYLCASSFWTSDYNEQFFGPGTRLTVL.

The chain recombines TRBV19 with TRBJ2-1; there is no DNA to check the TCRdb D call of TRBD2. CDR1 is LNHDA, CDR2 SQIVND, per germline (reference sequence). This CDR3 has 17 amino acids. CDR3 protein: CASSIELPGLAYNEQFF. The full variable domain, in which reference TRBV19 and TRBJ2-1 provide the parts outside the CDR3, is DGGITQSPKYLFRKEGQNVTLSCEQNLNHDAMYWYRQDPGQGLRLIYYSQIVNDFQKGDIAEGYSVSREKKESFPLTVTSAQKNPTAFYLCASSIELPGLAYNEQFFGPGTRLTVL.

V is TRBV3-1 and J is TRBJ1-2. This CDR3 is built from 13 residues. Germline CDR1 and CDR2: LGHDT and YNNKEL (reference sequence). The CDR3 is CASSPGDYYGYTF. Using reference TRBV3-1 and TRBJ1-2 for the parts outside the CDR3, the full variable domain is DTAVSQTPKYLVTQMGNDKSIKCEQNLGHDTMYWYKQDSKKFLKIMFSYNNKELIINETVPNRFSPKSPDKAHLNLHINSLELGDSAVYFCASSPGDYYGYTFGSGTRLTVV.

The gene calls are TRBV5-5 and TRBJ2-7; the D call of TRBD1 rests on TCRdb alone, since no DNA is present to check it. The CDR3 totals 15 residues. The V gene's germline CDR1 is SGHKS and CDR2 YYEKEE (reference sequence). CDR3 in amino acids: CASSLAGQSSYEQYF.

This chain's CDR3 is CASSVDREPNIQYF. The rearrangement joins TRBV9 to TRBJ2-4; TCRdb indicates TRBD1, and absent DNA this call remains unverified. The germline CDR1 and CDR2 sequences are SGDLS and YYNGEE. The CDR3 length is 14 residues.

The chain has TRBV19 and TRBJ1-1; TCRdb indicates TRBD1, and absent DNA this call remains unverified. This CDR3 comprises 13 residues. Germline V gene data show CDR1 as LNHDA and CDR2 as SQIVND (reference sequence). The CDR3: CASSMVPRTEAFF.

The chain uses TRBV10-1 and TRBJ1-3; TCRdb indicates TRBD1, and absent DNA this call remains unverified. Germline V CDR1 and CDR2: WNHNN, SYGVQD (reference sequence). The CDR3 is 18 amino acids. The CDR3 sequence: CASSESGDSPSSGNTIYF.

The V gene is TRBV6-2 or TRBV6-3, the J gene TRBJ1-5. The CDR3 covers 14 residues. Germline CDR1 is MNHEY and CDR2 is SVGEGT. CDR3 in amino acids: CASSPHVEGQPQHF.

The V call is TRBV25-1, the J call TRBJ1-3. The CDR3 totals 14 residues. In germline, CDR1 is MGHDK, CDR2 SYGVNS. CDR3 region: CASSEYIEGNTIYF.

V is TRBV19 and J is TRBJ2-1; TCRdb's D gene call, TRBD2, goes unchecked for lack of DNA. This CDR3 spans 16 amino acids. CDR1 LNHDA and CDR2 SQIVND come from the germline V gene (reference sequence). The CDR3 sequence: CASSPRLAGGHYEQFF.

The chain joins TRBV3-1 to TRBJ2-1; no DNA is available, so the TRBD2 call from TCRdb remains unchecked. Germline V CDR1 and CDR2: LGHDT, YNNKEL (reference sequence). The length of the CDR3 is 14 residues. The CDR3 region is CASSQGTLTHEQFF.

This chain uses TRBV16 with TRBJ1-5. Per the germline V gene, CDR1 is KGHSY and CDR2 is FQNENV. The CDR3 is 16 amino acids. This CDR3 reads CASSQFQARGNQPQHF.

Here the CDR3 reads CASLGKASSYNEQFF. The V and J genes are TRBV25-1 and TRBJ2-1; TCRdb indicates TRBD2, and absent DNA this call remains unverified. Per germline, CDR1 MGHDK and CDR2 SYGVNS. There are 15 residues in the CDR3.

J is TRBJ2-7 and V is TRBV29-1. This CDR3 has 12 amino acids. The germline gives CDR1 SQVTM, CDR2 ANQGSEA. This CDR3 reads CSVGGTSYEQYF.

CDR3 loop: CASRSRSTETQYF. The V and J genes are TRBV28 and TRBJ2-5; TCRdb's D call of TRBD2 is untestable without DNA. CDR1 is MDHEN, CDR2 SYDVKM, per germline. The length of the CDR3 is 13 residues.

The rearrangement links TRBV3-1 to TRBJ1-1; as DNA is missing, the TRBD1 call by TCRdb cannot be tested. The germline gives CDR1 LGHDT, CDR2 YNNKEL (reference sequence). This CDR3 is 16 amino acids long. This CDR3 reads CASSLWTGDINTEAFF.

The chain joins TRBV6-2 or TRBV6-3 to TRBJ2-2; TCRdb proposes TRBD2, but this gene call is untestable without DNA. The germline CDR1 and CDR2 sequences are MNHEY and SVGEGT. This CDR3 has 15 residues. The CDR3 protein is CASGTLYLGTGELFF.

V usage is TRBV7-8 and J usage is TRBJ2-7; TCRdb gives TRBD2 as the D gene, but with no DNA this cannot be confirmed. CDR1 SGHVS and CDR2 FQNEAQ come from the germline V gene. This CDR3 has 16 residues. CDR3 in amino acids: CASSLEGSGASWEQYF.

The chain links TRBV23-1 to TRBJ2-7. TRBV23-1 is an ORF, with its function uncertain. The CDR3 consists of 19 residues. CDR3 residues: CASSPYRLLTSGGSYEQYF.

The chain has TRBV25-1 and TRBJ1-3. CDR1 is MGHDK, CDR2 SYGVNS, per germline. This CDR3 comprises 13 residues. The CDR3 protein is CASSEDTGNTIYF.